This passage covers 6 T cell receptor beta chains from one sample sequenced in a study of blood T cells in healthy people across ages. Primed by a sample-barcoded 5' primer and a J-beta primer mix, a second PCR proceeded for 7 to 11 cycles. TCRdb re-called the 5' RACE reads with MiXCR, one entry per CDR3 protein. The sample contains 730,000 or so distinct CDR3 sequences, about 43% of which appear only once. Specimen: blood. The source of these receptors is an elderly man in good health.

The table lists this clonotype with many counts. The chain combines TRBV4-2 with TRBJ2-2, with a possible D match to TRBD2 (6 bases). The CDR3 covers 17 residues. Germline CDR1 is LGHNA and CDR2 is YNFKEQ. V shed 3 bases and J shed 6 bases, with 20 bases lying between them. In DNA form, the CDR3 reads TGTGCCAGCAGCCAGACGAACTTTCGGAGGGGTCCCGGGGAGCTGTTTTTT. It encodes CASSQTNFRRGPGELFF.

The chain uses TRBV7-2 and TRBJ2-3; TRBD1 is a possible D gene (5 bases). Trimming removed 4 bases at V and 4 bases at J, with 18 bases between. CDR1 and CDR2 (germline): SGHTA, FQGNSA. The CDR3 contains 16 residues. DNA of the CDR3: TGTACCAGCAGCTCCAAGAAGGGGTTCGGCGCAGATACGCAGTATTTT. Translated, it gives CTSSSKKGFGADTQYF. Based on the CDR3 plus reference TRBV7-2 and TRBJ2-3, the full variable domain is GAGVSQSPSNKVTEKGKDVELRCDPISGHTALYWYRQSLGQGLEFLIYFQGNSAPDKSGLPSDRFSAERTGGSVSTLTIQRTQQEDSAVYLCTSSSKKGFGADTQYFGPGTRLTVL.

This chain uses TRBV30 with TRBJ2-5; 7 positions match TRBD2. J gave up 3 bases and V 2 bases, and 6 bases lay outside the gene matches. Germline lookup yields CDR1 GTSNPN and CDR2 SVGIG (reference sequence). CDR3 length: 14 residues. CDR3 loop: CAWSMGGLEETQYF. The CDR3 DNA reads as TGTGCCTGGAGTATGGGAGGACTAGAAGAGACCCAGTACTTC.

V and J are TRBV4-2 and TRBJ2-3; the match to TRBD2 covers 8 bases. The germline gives CDR1 LGHNA, CDR2 YNFKEQ. The CDR3 has 14 amino acids. J lost 0 bases, V lost 7 bases, and 3 bases had no gene match. The CDR3 nucleotides are TGTGCCAGCACTACGGGAGGGAGCACAGATACGCAGTATTTT. Translating gives CASTTGGSTDTQYF.

This chain connects TRBV29-1 to TRBJ2-2; D is uncertain. The V end was cut by 3 bases, the J end by 5 bases, with 4 bases between. CDR3 length equals 11 residues. The V gene's germline CDR1 is SQVTM and CDR2 ANQGSEA. CDR3 DNA: TGCAGCGTTGATGGTACCGGGGAGCTGTTTTTT. Amino acids: CSVDGTGELFF.

This clonotype was seen a handful of times. CDR3 in DNA: TGTGCCAGCAGTCAACGACAGGGGGCCTTAAATTCACCCCTCCACTTT. Its translation: CASSQRQGALNSPLHF. The chain is built from TRBV27 and TRBJ1-6; 10 bases map to TRBD1. The V segment lost 5 bases and the J segment 7 bases; nucleotides outside the gene matches: 8. The germline V gene encodes CDR1 MNHEY and CDR2 SMNVEV (reference sequence). The CDR3 totals 16 residues.